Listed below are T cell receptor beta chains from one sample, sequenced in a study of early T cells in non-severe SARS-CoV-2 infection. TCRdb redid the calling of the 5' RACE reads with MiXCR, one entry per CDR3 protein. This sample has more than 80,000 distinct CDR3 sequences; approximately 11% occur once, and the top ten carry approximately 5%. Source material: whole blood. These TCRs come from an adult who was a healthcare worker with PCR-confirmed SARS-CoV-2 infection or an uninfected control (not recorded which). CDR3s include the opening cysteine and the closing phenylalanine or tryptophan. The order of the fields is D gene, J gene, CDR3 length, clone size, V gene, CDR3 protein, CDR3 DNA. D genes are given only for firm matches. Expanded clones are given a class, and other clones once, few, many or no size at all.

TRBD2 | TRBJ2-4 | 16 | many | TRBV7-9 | CASSLVAGGPLNIQYF | TGTGCCAGCAGCTTAGTAGCGGGAGGGCCTTTAAACATTCAGTACTTC
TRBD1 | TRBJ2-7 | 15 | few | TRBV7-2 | CASSLAGTGNHEQYF | TGTGCCAGCAGCTTAGCCGGGACAGGGAACCACGAGCAGTACTTC
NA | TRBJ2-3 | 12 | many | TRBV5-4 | CASSLDTDTQYF | TGTGCCAGCAGCTTGGATACAGATACGCAGTATTTT
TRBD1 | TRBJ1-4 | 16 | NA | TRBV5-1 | CASSPGQGAGNEKLFF | TGCGCCAGCAGCCCCGGACAGGGGGCGGGAAATGAAAAACTGTTTTTT
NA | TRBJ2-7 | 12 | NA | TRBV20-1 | CSARDSEREQYF | TGCAGTGCTAGAGATAGTGAGCGCGAGCAGTACTTC
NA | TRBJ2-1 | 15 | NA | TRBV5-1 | CASSFSAGGYNEQFF | TGCGCCAGCAGCTTCAGCGCGGGTGGCTACAATGAGCAGTTCTTC
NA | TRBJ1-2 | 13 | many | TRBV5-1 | CASSPSLNYGYTF | TGCGCCAGCAGCCCGTCACTAAACTATGGCTACACCTTC
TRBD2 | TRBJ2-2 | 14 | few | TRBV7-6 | CASSWTSDTGELFF | TGTGCCAGCAGCTGGACTAGCGACACCGGGGAGCTGTTTTTT
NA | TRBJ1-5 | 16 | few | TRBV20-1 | CSARYGGANSNQPQHF | TGCAGTGCTAGGTACGGGGGGGCAAATAGCAATCAGCCCCAGCATTTT
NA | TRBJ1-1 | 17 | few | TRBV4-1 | CASSRGSPRTMNTEAFF | TGCGCCAGCAGCCGCGGGTCACCCAGGACCATGAACACTGAAGCTTTCTTT
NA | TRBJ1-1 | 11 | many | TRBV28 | CASSLGREAFF | TGTGCCAGCAGTTTAGGGAGGGAAGCTTTCTTT
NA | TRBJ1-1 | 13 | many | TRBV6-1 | CASTPYGRTEAFF | TGTGCCAGCACCCCATATGGACGGACTGAAGCTTTCTTT
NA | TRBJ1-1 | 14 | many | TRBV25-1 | CASSPFVWGTEAFF | TGTGCCAGCAGCCCCTTCGTTTGGGGCACTGAAGCTTTCTTT
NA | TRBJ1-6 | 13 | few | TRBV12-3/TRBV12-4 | CASSLGQNSPLHF | TGTGCCAGCAGTTTAGGACAGAACTCACCCCTCCACTTT
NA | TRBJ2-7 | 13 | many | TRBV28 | CASSSRANYEQYF | TGTGCCAGCAGCTCCCGGGCTAACTACGAGCAGTACTTC
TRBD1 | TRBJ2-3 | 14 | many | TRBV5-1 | CASRPGQVGDTQYF | TGCGCCAGCAGACCTGGACAGGTGGGAGATACGCAGTATTTT